The 8 T cell receptor beta chains below all came from one sample that was sequenced in a study of cytotoxic CD8 clonotypes in ibrutinib-treated CLL. Method: immunoSEQ multiplex PCR; TCRdb's copy keeps in-frame clones and lacks some. The sample yields 25,000 to 30,000 clones, more than 75% seen once. The starting material was PBMCs, obtained after 36 months of ibrutinib treatment. The source of these receptors is a human donor with chronic lymphocytic leukemia.

The rearrangement joins TRBV5-4 to TRBJ2-5, with D possibly TRBD1 on 6 matching bases. This CDR3 has 14 amino acids. Germline values: CDR1 SGHNT, CDR2 YYREEE (reference sequence). Trimming shortened V by 4 bases and J by 4 bases, and 14 bases separated the two germline ends. CDR3 amino acids: CASSVTARGETQYF. The CDR3 DNA follows: TGTGCCAGCAGCGTAACCGCCAGGGGAGAGACCCAGTACTTC.

This clone turned up a few times. The genes are TRBV5-5 and TRBJ1-1; TRBD1 matches 8 bases. J was trimmed by 1 base and V by 2 bases; bases with no gene match: 4. From germline, CDR1 is SGHKS and CDR2 YYEKEE (reference sequence). The CDR3 loop spans 15 amino acids. The CDR3 nucleotides are TGTGCCAGCAGCTTCCTGACAGGGGCGAACACTGAAGCTTTCTTT. Amino acids: CASSFLTGANTEAFF.

The genes are TRBV9 and TRBJ2-7, with TRBD2 as a possible D gene (7 bases). Germline V gene data show CDR1 as SGDLS and CDR2 as YYNGEE. The length of the CDR3 is 14 residues. V lost 3 bases and J lost 2, with 12 bases in between. The CDR3 region is CASSAGGITYEQYF. CDR3 DNA sequence: TGTGCCAGCAGCGCGGGGGGCATAACCTACGAGCAGTACTTC.

A single count supports this clone. This chain's CDR3 is CASSLSEGPHTQYF. DNA for the CDR3: TGTGCCAGCAGCTTAAGCGAGGGCCCGCATACGCAGTATTTT. The J gene is TRBJ2-3, the V gene TRBV13, with D perhaps matching TRBD2 (5 bases). V lost 2 bases, J lost 7 bases, and 13 bases lay in between. Germline loops: CDR1 PRHDT, CDR2 FYEKMQ (reference sequence). The CDR3 extends over 14 amino acids. Full variable domain (outside the CDR3, taken from reference TRBV13 and TRBJ2-3): AAGVIQSPRHLIKEKRETATLKCYPIPRHDTVYWYQQGPGQDPQFLISFYEKMQSDKGSIPDRFSAQQFSDYHSELNMSSLELGDSALYFCASSLSEGPHTQYFGPGTRLTVL.

The chain combines TRBV7-3 with TRBJ2-1; unclear D gene. The CDR3 sequence is 13 residues long. V dropped 1 base and J dropped 3 bases, with 4 bases sitting between them. CDR1 and CDR2 (germline): SGHTA, FQGTGA. The CDR3 region has the DNA TGTGCCAGCAGCTTAAAAAACTACAATGAGCAGTTCTTC. Translating it yields CASSLKNYNEQFF. Full variable domain (remainder filled in from reference TRBV7-3 and TRBJ2-1): GAGVSQTPSNKVTEKGKYVELRCDPISGHTALYWYRQSLGQGPEFLIYFQGTGAADDSGLPNDRFFAVRPEGSVSTLKIQRTERGDSAVYLCASSLKNYNEQFFGPGTRLTVL.

The chain is built from TRBV19 and TRBJ1-5; D is possibly TRBD1 (5 bases). This CDR3 has 19 residues. Germline V lookup: CDR1 LNHDA, CDR2 SQIVND (reference sequence). The V gene lost 1 base and the J gene lost 2 bases, with 21 bases spanning the gap. CDR3 nucleotides: TGTGCCAGTAGTATAGGACAGAACCGAGGACTTATGGGCAATCAGCCCCAGCATTTT. Amino acids: CASSIGQNRGLMGNQPQHF.

The chain has TRBV7-2 and TRBJ1-2, with TRBD1 matching over 7 bases. V trimming: 2 bases; J trimming: 4 bases; junction bases outside the gene matches: 10. The CDR3 has 16 amino acids. Germline-derived CDR1 and CDR2 are SGHTA and FQGNSA. The CDR3 bases are TGTGCCAGCAGCTTAAATACAGGGGCCCGGGGCTATGGCTACACCTTC. This sequence encodes CASSLNTGARGYGYTF.

The rearrangement links TRBV2 to TRBJ2-7; perhaps D is TRBD1 or TRBD2 (5 bases each). Germline loops: CDR1 SNHLY, CDR2 FYNNEI. V lost 11 bases and J lost 3, with 11 bases in between. The CDR3 covers 11 residues. CDR3 nucleotides: TGTGCCGACCGGGACGGCTACGAGCAGTACTTC. It encodes CADRDGYEQYF. The whole variable domain, remainder taken from reference TRBV2 and TRBJ2-7, is EPEVTQTPSHQVTQMGQEVILRCVPISNHLYFYWYRQILGQKVEFLVSFYNNEISEKSEIFDDQFSVERPDGSNFTLKIRSTKLEDSAMYFCADRDGYEQYFGPGTRLTVT.